This T cell receptor beta chain stems from a study of cytomegalovirus exposure and HLA in healthy donors (dated by TCRdb to about 2017). Concerning the study at large: According to a later analysis, the approximately 130 validation repertoires were produced on the same platform as the 680 or so repertoires of the first cohort. The aim of the study was to test whether cataloging public T cell receptors could identify signatures of past pathogen exposure. The study combined high-throughput TCR immunosequencing, statistical association of individual TCRs with disease status, and machine learning to predict cytomegalovirus infection status. Besides the first cohort of roughly 700 subjects, a separate validation cohort made up of 120 or so different subjects was used.

The donors belonged to the validation cohort of around 110 subjects, which was separate from the approximately 610-subject first cohort. What the authors observed across the whole study: Most TCR sequences were observed very rarely across donors, whereas some public TCRs were present in many individuals. The validation cohort had no HLA typing available for a later analysis, so co-occurrence within that cohort was assessed over all 130 or so repertoires. It was suggested by the authors that the approach could potentially be generalized to other disease states and immunological phenotypes. The study listed 164 TCR beta chains as associated with cytomegalovirus. Of the cluster scores, approximately 95% were above 0 in a later analysis, which found that TCRs clustered in the first cohort also tended to co-occur in the 120 or so validation repertoires. In vitro tests confirmed that three of the cytomegalovirus-associated TCR beta chains recognize cytomegalovirus antigens. In both the original and validation cohorts, the classifier was reported to diagnose cytomegalovirus status with high specificity and sensitivity.

The library was produced with the immunoSEQ multiplex PCR assay. The original pipeline was this. A statistical classification framework was built to diagnose cytomegalovirus status from the catalog of TCR beta chain sequences. Sourced from immuneACCESS, this table was stored by TCRdb with only in-frame sequences that have V and J called. A share of the clones is absent; for the studies checked, an unresolved V gene accounts for under half, and the remainder has no known explanation. V and J calls and clone size are given by that table; D and trimming were obtained from the DNA. The sample table records under 85,000 clones; approximately 92% of these occur just once. The leading ten clones occupy roughly 5.3% of the sample. This clone was seen a single time. Its antigen is still unknown. Base quality data are lacking; no much larger clone is found one base away. Counted from cysteine to phenylalanine, this CDR3 has 15 amino acids. The kept DNA is CDR3 alone, 45 bases in frame from the first base. As encoded in the germline V gene (reference sequence), CDR1 is SEHNR while CDR2 is FQNEAQ. V is trimmed back by 9 bases and J by 5 bases, and the junction contains 12 bases that no gene match accounts for.

Sequences were obtained from PBMCs. This sequence originates from a man between 18 and 29 years old in good health and CMV-seropositive. Rearrangement joined TRBV7-9 to TRBJ2-2, and 7 junctional nucleotides match TRBD2. The CDR3 here reads CARQPAGGRTGELFF. The nucleotide sequence is TGTGCCAGGCAACCGGCGGGCGGGAGAACCGGGGAGCTGTTTTTT.